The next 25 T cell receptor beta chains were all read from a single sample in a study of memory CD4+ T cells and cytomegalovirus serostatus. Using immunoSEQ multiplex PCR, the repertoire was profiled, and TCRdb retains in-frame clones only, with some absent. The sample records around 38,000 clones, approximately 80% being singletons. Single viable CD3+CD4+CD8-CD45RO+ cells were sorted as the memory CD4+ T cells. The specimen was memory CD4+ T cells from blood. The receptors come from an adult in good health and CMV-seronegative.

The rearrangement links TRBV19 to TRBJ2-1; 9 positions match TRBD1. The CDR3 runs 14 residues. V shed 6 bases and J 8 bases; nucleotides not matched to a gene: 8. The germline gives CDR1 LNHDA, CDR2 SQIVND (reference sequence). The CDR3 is CASRMGQGIYEQFF. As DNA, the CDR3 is TGTGCCAGTAGAATGGGACAGGGTATCTATGAGCAGTTCTTC.

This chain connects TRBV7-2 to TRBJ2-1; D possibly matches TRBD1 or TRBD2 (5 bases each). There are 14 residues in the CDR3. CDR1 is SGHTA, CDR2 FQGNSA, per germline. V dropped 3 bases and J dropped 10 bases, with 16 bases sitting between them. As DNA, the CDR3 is TGTGCCAGCAGCTTTAATCCGGGTCGGGGCGAGCAGTTCTTC. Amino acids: CASSFNPGRGEQFF.

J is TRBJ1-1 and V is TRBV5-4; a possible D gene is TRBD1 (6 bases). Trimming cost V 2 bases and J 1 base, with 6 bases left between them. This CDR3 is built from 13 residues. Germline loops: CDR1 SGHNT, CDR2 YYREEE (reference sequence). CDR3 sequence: CASSLGGNTEAFF. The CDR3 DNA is TGTGCCAGCAGCTTAGGGGGGAACACTGAAGCTTTCTTT.

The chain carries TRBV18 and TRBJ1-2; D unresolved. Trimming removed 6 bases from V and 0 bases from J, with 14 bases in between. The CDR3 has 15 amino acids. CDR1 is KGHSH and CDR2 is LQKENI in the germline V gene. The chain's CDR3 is CASSVEGEPNYGYTF. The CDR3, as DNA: TGTGCCAGCTCCGTAGAGGGCGAACCTAACTATGGCTACACCTTC.

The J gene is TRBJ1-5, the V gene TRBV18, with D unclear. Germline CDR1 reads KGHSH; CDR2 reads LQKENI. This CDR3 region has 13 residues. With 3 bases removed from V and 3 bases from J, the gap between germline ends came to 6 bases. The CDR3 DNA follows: TGTGCCAGCTCACCTCCAAACAATCAGCCCCAGCATTTT. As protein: CASSPPNNQPQHF.

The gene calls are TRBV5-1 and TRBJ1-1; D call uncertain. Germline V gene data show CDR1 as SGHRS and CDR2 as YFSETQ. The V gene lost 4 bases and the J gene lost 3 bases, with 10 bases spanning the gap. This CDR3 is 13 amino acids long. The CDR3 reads CASSPRGDTEAFF. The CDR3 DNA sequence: TGCGCCAGCAGCCCCCGTGGGGACACTGAAGCTTTCTTT.

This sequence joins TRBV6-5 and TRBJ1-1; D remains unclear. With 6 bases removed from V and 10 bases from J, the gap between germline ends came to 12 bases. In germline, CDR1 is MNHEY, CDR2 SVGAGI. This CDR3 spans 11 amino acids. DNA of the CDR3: TGTGCCAGCAGAATGTCGGGCGCAGCTTTCTTT. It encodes CASRMSGAAFF.

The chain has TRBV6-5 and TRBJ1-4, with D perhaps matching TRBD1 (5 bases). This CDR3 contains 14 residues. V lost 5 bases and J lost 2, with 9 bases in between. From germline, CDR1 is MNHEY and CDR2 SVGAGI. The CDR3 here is CASSPKGTNEKLFF. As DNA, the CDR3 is TGTGCCAGCAGTCCAAAGGGGACTAATGAAAAACTGTTTTTT.

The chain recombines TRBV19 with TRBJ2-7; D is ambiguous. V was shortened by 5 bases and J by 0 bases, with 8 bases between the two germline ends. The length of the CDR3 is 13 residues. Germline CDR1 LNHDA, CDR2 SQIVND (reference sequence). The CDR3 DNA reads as TGTGCCAGTAGTCCGAGGAACTCCTACGAGCAGTACTTC. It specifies CASSPRNSYEQYF.

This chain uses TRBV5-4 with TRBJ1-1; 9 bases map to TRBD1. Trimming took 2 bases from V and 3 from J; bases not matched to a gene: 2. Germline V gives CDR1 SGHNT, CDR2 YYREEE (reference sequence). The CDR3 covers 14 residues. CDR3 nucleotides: TGTGCCAGCAGCTTCGACAGGGGGTACACTGAAGCTTTCTTT. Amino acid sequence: CASSFDRGYTEAFF.

In DNA, the CDR3 is TGTGCCAGCTCACCCGTGGGTGGTGGGGGCAGGCTCCTCAATGAGCAGTTCTTC. Translating gives CASSPVGGGGRLLNEQFF. The rearrangement links TRBV18 to TRBJ2-1; D is possibly TRBD1 (6 bases). CDR1 is KGHSH and CDR2 is LQKENI in the germline V gene. This CDR3 region has 18 residues. The V end was cut by 3 bases, the J end by 6 bases, with 24 bases between.

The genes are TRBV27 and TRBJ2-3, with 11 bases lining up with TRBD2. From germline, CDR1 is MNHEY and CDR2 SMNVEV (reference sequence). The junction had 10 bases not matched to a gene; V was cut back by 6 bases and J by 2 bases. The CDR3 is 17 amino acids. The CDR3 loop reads CASRSQTSGTYTDTQYF. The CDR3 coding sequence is TGTGCCAGCAGATCCCAGACTAGCGGGACCTACACAGATACGCAGTATTTT.

The chain's CDR3 is CASSEWGLGEKLFF. In DNA form, the CDR3 reads TGTGCCAGCAGTGAGTGGGGCCTGGGGGAAAAACTGTTTTTT. The rearrangement uses TRBV2 and TRBJ1-4, with TRBD1 as a possible D gene (5 bases). V was clipped by 3 bases and J by 8 bases, with 13 bases between them. The CDR3 totals 14 residues. Germline values: CDR1 SNHLY, CDR2 FYNNEI.

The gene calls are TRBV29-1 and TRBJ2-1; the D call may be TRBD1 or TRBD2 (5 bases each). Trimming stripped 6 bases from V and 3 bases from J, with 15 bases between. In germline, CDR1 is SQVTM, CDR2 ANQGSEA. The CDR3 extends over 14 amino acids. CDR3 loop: CSVPGPSLYNEQFF. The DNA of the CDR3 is TGCAGCGTCCCGGGACCTAGTCTCTACAATGAGCAGTTCTTC.

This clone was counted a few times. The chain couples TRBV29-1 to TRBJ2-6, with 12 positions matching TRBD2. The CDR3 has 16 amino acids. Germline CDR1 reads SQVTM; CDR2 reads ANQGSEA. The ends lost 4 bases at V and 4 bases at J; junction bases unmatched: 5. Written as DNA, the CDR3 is TGCAGCGTTGGACTAGCGGGAGTAGCCGGGGCCAACGTCCTGACTTTC. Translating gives CSVGLAGVAGANVLTF.

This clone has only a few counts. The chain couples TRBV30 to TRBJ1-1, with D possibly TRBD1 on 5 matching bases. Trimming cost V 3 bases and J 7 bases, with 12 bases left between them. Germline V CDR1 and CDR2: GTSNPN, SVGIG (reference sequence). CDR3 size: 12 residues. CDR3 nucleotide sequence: TGTGCCTGGAGCCGGCACAGGAATGAAGCTTTCTTT. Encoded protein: CAWSRHRNEAFF.

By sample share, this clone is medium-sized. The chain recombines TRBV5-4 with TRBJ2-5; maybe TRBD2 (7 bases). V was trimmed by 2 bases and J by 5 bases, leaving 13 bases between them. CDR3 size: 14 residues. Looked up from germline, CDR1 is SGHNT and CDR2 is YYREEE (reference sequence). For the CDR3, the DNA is TGTGCCAGCAGCTTCCGGGGGCGGGGGGAGACCCAGTACTTC. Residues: CASSFRGRGETQYF.

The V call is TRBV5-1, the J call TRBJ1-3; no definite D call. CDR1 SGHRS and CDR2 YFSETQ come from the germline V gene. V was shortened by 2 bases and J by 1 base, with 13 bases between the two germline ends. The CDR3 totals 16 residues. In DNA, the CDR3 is TGCGCCAGCAGCTTAGCACCGGACCCATCTGGAAACACCATATATTTT. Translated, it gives CASSLAPDPSGNTIYF. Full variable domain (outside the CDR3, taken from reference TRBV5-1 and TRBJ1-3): KAGVTQTPRYLIKTRGQQVTLSCSPISGHRSVSWYQQTPGQGLQFLFEYFSETQRNKGNFPGRFSGRQFSNSRSEMNVSTLELGDSALYLCASSLAPDPSGNTIYFGEGSWLTVV.

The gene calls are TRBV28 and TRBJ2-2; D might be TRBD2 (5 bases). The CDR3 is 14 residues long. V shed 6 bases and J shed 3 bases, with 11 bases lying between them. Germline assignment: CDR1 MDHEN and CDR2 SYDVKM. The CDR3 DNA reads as TGTGCCAGCAGGAGAAGCGGAGACACCGGGGAGCTGTTTTTT. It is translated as CASRRSGDTGELFF.

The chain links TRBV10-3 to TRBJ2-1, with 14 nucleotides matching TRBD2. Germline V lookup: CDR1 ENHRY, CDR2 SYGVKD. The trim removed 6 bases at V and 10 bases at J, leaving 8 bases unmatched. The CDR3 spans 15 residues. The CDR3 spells CAIRTGLAGAVEQFF. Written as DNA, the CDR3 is TGTGCCATCAGAACGGGACTAGCGGGAGCCGTAGAGCAGTTCTTC.

The CDR3 nucleotides read TGTGCCAGCAGCTCTCCCAGGGGGAACTACGAGCAGTACTTC. Translating it yields CASSSPRGNYEQYF. The gene calls are TRBV11-2 and TRBJ2-7; 7 nucleotides agree with TRBD1. The germline V gene has CDR1 SGHAT and CDR2 FQNNGV. The CDR3 consists of 14 residues. Trimming cost V 4 bases and J 3 bases; bases outside gene matches: 6.

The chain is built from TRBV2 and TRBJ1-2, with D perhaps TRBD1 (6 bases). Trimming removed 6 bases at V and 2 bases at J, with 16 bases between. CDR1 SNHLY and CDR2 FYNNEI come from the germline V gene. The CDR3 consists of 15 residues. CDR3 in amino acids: CASSDRNRVNYGYTF. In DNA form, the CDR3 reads TGTGCCAGCAGCGACAGGAACCGGGTGAACTATGGCTACACCTTC.

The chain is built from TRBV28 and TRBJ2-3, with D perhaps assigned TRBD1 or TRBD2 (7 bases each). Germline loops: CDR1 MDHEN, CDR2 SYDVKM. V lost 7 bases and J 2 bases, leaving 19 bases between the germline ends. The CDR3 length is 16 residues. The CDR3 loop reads CASTGGPGQFTDTQYF. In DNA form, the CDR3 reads TGTGCCAGCACCGGGGGGCCGGGACAGTTCACAGATACGCAGTATTTT.

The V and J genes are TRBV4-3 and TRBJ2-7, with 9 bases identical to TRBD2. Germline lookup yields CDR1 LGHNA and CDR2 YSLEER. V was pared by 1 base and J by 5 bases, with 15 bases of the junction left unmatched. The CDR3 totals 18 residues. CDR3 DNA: TGCGCCAGCAGCCAAGGGTGGGCTAGCGGGACTCGGGGGGACGAGCAGTACTTC. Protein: CASSQGWASGTRGDEQYF.

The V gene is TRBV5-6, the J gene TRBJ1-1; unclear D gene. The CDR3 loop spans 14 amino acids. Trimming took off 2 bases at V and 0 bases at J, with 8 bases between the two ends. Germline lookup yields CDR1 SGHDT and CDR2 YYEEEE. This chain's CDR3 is CASSFGPLNTEAFF. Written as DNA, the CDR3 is TGTGCCAGCAGCTTTGGACCCCTGAACACTGAAGCTTTCTTT.